These 28 T cell receptor beta chains originate from one sample sequenced in a study of blood T cell repertoires in COVID-19. Assay used: immunoSEQ multiplex PCR; TCRdb lists only in-frame clones, some missing. The data show roughly 350,000 clones, around 90% seen once. Sequencing input: peripheral blood. The receptors originated from a woman younger than 30 who had recovered from COVID-19.

The chain employs TRBV11-3 and TRBJ2-3; D might be TRBD2 (5 bases). Between the trimmed V and J ends, which lost 8 bases and 0 bases, there was a span of 9 bases. Germline CDR1 is SGHNT and CDR2 is YENEEA. This CDR3 comprises 13 residues. The CDR3 DNA follows: TGTGCCAGCGGGAGAGCGAGCACAGATACGCAGTATTTT. This codes for CASGRASTDTQYF.

This clone was seen only once. V is TRBV7-7 and J is TRBJ2-5; TRBD1 matches 12 bases. Germline CDR1 SSHAT, CDR2 FNYEAQ (reference sequence). The CDR3 length is 19 residues. With V trimmed by 6 bases and J by 1 base, 15 bases remained unmatched. The CDR3 bases are TGTGCCAGCAGTGCCGGGACAGGGGGCCCCGACGTTTTCCAAGAGACCCAGTACTTC. Protein: CASSAGTGGPDVFQETQYF.

This sequence joins TRBV11-2 and TRBJ2-2; 10 bases map to TRBD2. Per the germline V gene, CDR1 is SGHAT and CDR2 is FQNNGV. J was trimmed by 8 bases and V by 1 base; bases with no gene match: 7. This CDR3 has 16 amino acids. The CDR3 protein is CASSLGLAGVGGELFF. Written as DNA, the CDR3 is TGTGCCAGCAGCTTAGGCCTAGCGGGAGTGGGAGGGGAGCTGTTTTTT. Filled out from reference TRBV11-2 and TRBJ2-2, the complete variable domain reads EAGVAQSPRYKIIEKRQSVAFWCNPISGHATLYWYQQILGQGPKLLIQFQNNGVVDDSQLPKDRFSAERLKGVDSTLKIQPAKLEDSAVYLCASSLGLAGVGGELFFGEGSRLTVL.

The gene calls are TRBV12-3 or TRBV12-4 and TRBJ1-5; no firm D call. Deletions cut 5 bases from V and 3 bases from J, with 5 bases between. The CDR3 contains 12 residues. In DNA, the CDR3 is TGTGCCAGCAGTCCTACCAATCAGCCCCAGCATTTT. It codes for CASSPTNQPQHF.

J is TRBJ2-1 and V is TRBV5-6; 12 nucleotides match TRBD2. Germline-derived CDR1 and CDR2 are SGHDT and YYEEEE. The junction had 1 base not matched to a gene; V was cut back by 4 bases and J by 5 bases. The CDR3 loop spans 14 amino acids. The CDR3 DNA reads as TGTGCCAGCAGCAGACTAGCGGGAGACAATGAGCAGTTCTTC. Its protein is CASSRLAGDNEQFF.

CDR3 sequence reads: CASSDLTGGMETQYF. DNA of the CDR3: TGCGCCAGCAGCGACCTGACAGGGGGCATGGAGACCCAGTACTTC. The chain employs TRBV5-1 and TRBJ2-5, with 10 bases fitting TRBD1. The CDR3 loop spans 15 amino acids. The V gene end was trimmed by 4 bases and the J gene end by 5 bases; junction bases not matched to a gene: 8. Germline CDR1 reads SGHRS; CDR2 reads YFSETQ.

This clone has only a few counts. The rearrangement joins TRBV24-1 to TRBJ1-1; TRBD1 agrees at 8 bases. The V and J ends lost 6 bases and 5 bases, in that order; junction bases with no gene match: 7. This CDR3 has 14 residues. From germline, CDR1 is KGHDR and CDR2 SFDVKD. CDR3 in DNA: TGTGCCACCAGTACAACAGGGGGACTTACTGAAGCTTTCTTT. Protein sequence: CATSTTGGLTEAFF.

This clone occurred a few times. The V gene is TRBV3-1 (or the pseudogene TRBV3-2), the J gene TRBJ1-5; TRBD1 is a possible D gene (5 bases). CDR3 length: 15 amino acids. Germline V gene data show CDR1 as LGHDT and CDR2 as YNNKEL (reference sequence). Deletions cut 0 bases from V and 1 base from J, with 7 bases between. The CDR3 sequence is CASSQDPGSNQPQHF. The CDR3 coding sequence is TGTGCCAGCAGCCAAGATCCAGGGAGCAATCAGCCCCAGCATTTT.

This clone was seen ten or more times. The rearrangement uses TRBV4-3 and TRBJ2-1; 9 bases match TRBD2. The V segment lost 3 bases and the J segment 8 bases; nucleotides outside the gene matches: 8. Germline lookup yields CDR1 LGHNA and CDR2 YSLEER. This CDR3 spans 15 amino acids. Written as DNA, the CDR3 is TGCGCCAGCAGCCAGCTAGGGACTAGCCACGATGAGCAGTTCTTC. It translates to CASSQLGTSHDEQFF.

This clone has only one observation. The genes are TRBV10-1 and TRBJ1-1; perhaps TRBD1 as D (5 bases). CDR1 is WNHNN and CDR2 is SYGVQD in the germline V gene (reference sequence). This CDR3 spans 14 amino acids. V lost 3 bases, J lost 4 bases, and 12 bases lay in between. The CDR3, as DNA: TGCGCCAGCAGTGATGGACACACCGGCACTGAAGCTTTCTTT. Protein: CASSDGHTGTEAFF.

This chain's CDR3 is CASREGTDNYGYTF. The DNA of the CDR3 is TGTGCCAGCAGGGAGGGGACAGATAACTATGGCTACACCTTC. The gene calls are TRBV11-2 and TRBJ1-2; the match to TRBD1 covers 7 bases. Looked up from germline, CDR1 is SGHAT and CDR2 is FQNNGV. The length of the CDR3 is 14 residues. The V segment lost 6 bases and the J segment 1 base; nucleotides outside the gene matches: 5. The full variable domain, with the rest looked up from reference TRBV11-2 and TRBJ1-2, is EAGVAQSPRYKIIEKRQSVAFWCNPISGHATLYWYQQILGQGPKLLIQFQNNGVVDDSQLPKDRFSAERLKGVDSTLKIQPAKLEDSAVYLCASREGTDNYGYTFGSGTRLTVV.

This clone was detected once. The V and J genes are TRBV7-9 and TRBJ2-1; 14 bases map to TRBD2. V shed 5 bases and J 8 bases; nucleotides not matched to a gene: 5. Looked up from germline, CDR1 is SEHNR and CDR2 is FQNEAQ (reference sequence). This CDR3 spans 15 amino acids. CDR3 protein: CASSPGLAGADEQFF. CDR3 DNA sequence: TGTGCCAGCAGCCCGGGACTAGCGGGAGCCGATGAGCAGTTCTTC.

The chain uses TRBV11-2 and TRBJ2-7; no firm D call. Germline loops: CDR1 SGHAT, CDR2 FQNNGV. This CDR3 spans 15 amino acids. V lost 0 bases and J 2 bases, leaving 11 bases between the germline ends. The CDR3 nucleotides are TGTGCCAGCAGCTTAGAAGCTGGCAGGACCTACGAGCAGTACGTC. It encodes CASSLEAGRTYEQYV.

A note on this clone: A much larger clonotype is one base distant, so this may be a read error. This chain links TRBV10-1 with TRBJ2-1; 11 positions match TRBD2. The CDR3 is 15 amino acids. Germline V gene sequence: CDR1 WNHNN, CDR2 SYGVQD (reference sequence). V trimming: 0 bases; J trimming: 8 bases; junction bases outside the gene matches: 3. This chain's CDR3 is CASSESGTSGDEQFF. The CDR3 DNA follows: TGCGCCAGCAGTGAGTCCGGGACTAGCGGCGATGAGCAGTTCTTC.

This chain uses TRBV12-3 or TRBV12-4 with TRBJ2-3; no definite D call. V lost 4 bases to trimming and J lost 5 bases, with 7 bases between them. The CDR3 runs 12 residues. The CDR3 is CASSSRVDTQYF. The CDR3, as DNA: TGTGCCAGCAGTTCCCGAGTAGATACGCAGTATTTT.

The chain recombines TRBV11-3 with TRBJ1-2, with D maybe TRBD1 (5 bases). CDR3 length equals 13 residues. CDR1 is SGHNT, CDR2 YENEEA, per germline. Trimming took 8 bases from V and 8 from J, leaving 18 bases between them. As DNA, the CDR3 is TGTGCCAGCTCCGACGTGCTAGGGGCCGGCTACACCTTC. This encodes CASSDVLGAGYTF.

This chain uses TRBV9 with TRBJ2-4, with 9 nucleotides matching TRBD2. The length of the CDR3 is 17 residues. V was clipped by 4 bases and J by 6 bases; unmatched bases: 14. CDR1 is SGDLS, CDR2 YYNGEE, per germline. The CDR3 DNA reads TGTGCCAGCAGCACCTCCTGGGCGGGAGGGCCCGGAAACATTCAGTACTTC. It encodes CASSTSWAGGPGNIQYF.

This clone showed up just a few times. V usage is TRBV19 and J usage is TRBJ1-2; a weak D match, TRBD1 (6 bases). In germline, CDR1 is LNHDA, CDR2 SQIVND (reference sequence). This CDR3 region has 14 residues. Trimming shortened V by 5 bases and J by 0 bases, and 10 bases separated the two germline ends. CDR3 sequence (DNA): TGTGCCAGTAGTTGGAACAGGGCTAACTATGGCTACACCTTC. Translation: CASSWNRANYGYTF.

V gene TRBV7-9 combines with J gene TRBJ2-7; 10 positions agree with TRBD2. This CDR3 has 12 amino acids. CDR1 SEHNR and CDR2 FQNEAQ come from the germline V gene (reference sequence). After removal of 7 bases from V and 3 bases from J, the junction contained 0 bases not matched to a gene. CDR3 protein: CASTSGSYEQYV. DNA of the CDR3: TGTGCCAGCACTAGCGGGAGCTACGAGCAGTACGTC.

This chain connects TRBV5-6 to TRBJ2-1, with D possibly matching TRBD2 (5 bases). This CDR3 region has 14 residues. Germline V CDR1 and CDR2: SGHDT, YYEEEE. V was trimmed by 4 bases and J by 9 bases, leaving 17 bases between them. The CDR3 region is CASSGIGLAGEQFF. In DNA, the CDR3 is TGTGCCAGCAGCGGCATAGGGCTAGCAGGTGAGCAGTTCTTC.

The J gene is TRBJ2-2, the V gene TRBV4-1, with 8 bases matching TRBD2. CDR1 and CDR2 (germline): MGHRA, YSYEKL. With V trimmed by 1 base and J by 0 bases, 1 base remained unmatched. The CDR3 extends over 16 amino acids. Here the CDR3 reads CASSQVGLANTGELFF. The CDR3, as DNA: TGCGCCAGCAGCCAAGTGGGACTAGCGAACACCGGGGAGCTGTTTTTT.

The rearrangement uses TRBV12-5 and TRBJ2-6, with D tentatively TRBD1 (6 bases). The germline V gene has CDR1 LGHNT and CDR2 FRNRAP. The CDR3 totals 20 residues. Between the trimmed V and J ends, which lost 6 bases and 0 bases, there was a span of 24 bases. Here the CDR3 DNA reads TGTGCTAGTGGGTCGACTTCCTCATTAACAGGGAGCTCTGGGGCCAACGTCCTGACTTTC. It codes for CASGSTSSLTGSSGANVLTF.

The chain carries TRBV6-2 or TRBV6-3 and TRBJ1-2; the D gene is possibly TRBD1 (5 bases). The CDR3 length is 16 residues. V shed 5 bases and J shed 5 bases, with 21 bases lying between them. Germline V CDR1 and CDR2: MNHEY, SVGEGT. The CDR3 bases are TGTGCCAGCAGTCAACTCGCCGACAGATCTCCGTATGGCTACACCTTC. This sequence encodes CASSQLADRSPYGYTF.

The chain links TRBV2 to TRBJ2-5, with 8 bases matching TRBD2. The CDR3 is 16 residues long. CDR1 SNHLY and CDR2 FYNNEI come from the germline V gene. The junction had 8 bases not matched to a gene; V was cut back by 2 bases and J by 3 bases. The CDR3 loop is CASSEPGGPGKETQYF. DNA of the CDR3: TGTGCCAGCAGTGAACCGGGAGGGCCTGGAAAAGAGACCCAGTACTTC.

This chain joins TRBV7-9 and TRBJ1-3; D call uncertain. Germline V gene lookup returns CDR1 SEHNR and CDR2 FQNEAQ (reference sequence). The CDR3 spans 14 residues. Trimming stripped 4 bases from V and 3 bases from J, with 10 bases between. The CDR3: CASSSPEGGNTIYF. The CDR3 DNA sequence: TGTGCCAGCAGCTCCCCGGAGGGTGGAAACACCATATATTTT.

This chain joins TRBV6-5 and TRBJ1-5; D unresolved. The CDR3 is 15 residues long. V was clipped by 6 bases and J by 0 bases, with 12 bases between them. Germline V gene lookup returns CDR1 MNHEY and CDR2 SVGAGI. In DNA, the CDR3 is TGTGCCAGCAGGTGGAGACCTTATAGCAATCAGCCCCAGCATTTT. This gives the protein CASRWRPYSNQPQHF.

The chain uses TRBV12-5 and TRBJ2-5, with a weak D call TRBD2 (6 bases). The length of the CDR3 is 15 residues. Trimming shortened V by 0 bases and J by 5 bases, and 13 bases separated the two germline ends. Germline V gene sequence: CDR1 LGHNT, CDR2 FRNRAP. CDR3 DNA sequence: TGTGCTAGTGGTTTGGTACGCTCGGGGGTTGAGACCCAGTACTTC. Translation: CASGLVRSGVETQYF.

CDR3 in amino acids: CASSHRGGLAGTHSADTQYF. The CDR3 DNA sequence: TGCGCCAGCAGCCACCGGGGAGGACTAGCGGGGACGCACAGTGCAGATACGCAGTATTTT. The V gene is TRBV5-1, the J gene TRBJ2-3; 12 bases agree with TRBD2. The CDR3 has 20 amino acids. Germline-derived CDR1 and CDR2 are SGHRS and YFSETQ. Unmatched junction bases numbered 19, after V lost 4 bases and J lost 4 bases.